The rows below give T cell receptor beta chains drawn from one sample of a study of blood T cells in healthy people across ages. A single record per CDR3 protein comes from TCRdb applying MiXCR to the 5' RACE reads. The sample consists of approximately 800,000 distinct CDR3 sequences, about 34% of them appearing once. Sequences were obtained from blood. The receptors shown here come from a man aged 18-30 years in good health. Both conserved end residues are part of each CDR3. Each record gives: V gene, D gene, J gene, clone size, CDR3 protein, CDR3 DNA. A D gene is named only where the DNA matches it firmly. Clone size, where shown, is once, few, many, or a class for clones that have expanded.

>TRBV4-3|-|TRBJ2-7|few
CASSQDPQGVGGSYEQYF
TGCGCCAGCAGCCAAGATCCGCAGGGAGTGGGGGGCTCCTACGAGCAGTACTTC
>TRBV7-9|-|TRBJ2-7|-
CASFGQDSSYEQYF
TGTGCCAGCTTTGGGCAGGACAGCTCCTACGAGCAGTACTTC
>TRBV4-2|TRBD2|TRBJ2-1|-
CASSLSSGDNNEQFF
TGTGCCAGCAGCCTCTCTAGCGGGGATAACAATGAGCAGTTCTTC
>TRBV20-1|TRBD2|TRBJ2-7|few
CSAREWRTSGGNLYEQYF
TGCAGTGCTAGAGAGTGGCGGACTAGCGGGGGGAACCTCTACGAGCAGTACTTC
>TRBV2|-|TRBJ2-1|few
CASSEEGTLSANEQFF
TGTGCCAGCAGTGAAGAAGGGACCCTTAGCGCCAATGAGCAGTTCTTC
>TRBV7-8|-|TRBJ2-5|-
CASSLSLSRQGKETQYF
TGTGCCAGCAGCTTGTCTCTGAGCCGGCAGGGGAAAGAGACCCAGTACTTC
>TRBV3-1|TRBD2|TRBJ2-1|few
CASSQEAEIYRGLAVRSSYNEQFF
TGTGCCAGCAGCCAAGAAGCAGAGATTTACCGGGGACTAGCGGTAAGGAGCTCCTACAATGAGCAGTTCTTC
>TRBV6-5|TRBD1|TRBJ1-1|-
CASSLYRQGTEAFF
TGTGCCAGCAGCCTCTACCGACAGGGAACTGAAGCTTTCTTT
>TRBV12-3/TRBV12-4|TRBD1|TRBJ2-1|few
CASSLGWTGAYNEQFF
TGTGCCAGCAGTTTAGGGTGGACAGGGGCCTACAATGAGCAGTTCTTC
>TRBV27|-|TRBJ1-2|few
CASSPVGGGGGYTF
TGTGCCAGCAGTCCCGTGGGGGGGGGCGGTGGCTACACCTTC
>TRBV7-2|-|TRBJ1-1|-
CASTYGTYTEAFF
TGTGCCAGCACCTATGGGACCTACACTGAAGCTTTCTTT
>TRBV20-1|-|TRBJ2-3|-
CSARGLADTQYF
TGCAGTGCTAGAGGACTCGCAGATACGCAGTATTTT
>TRBV13|-|TRBJ2-7|-
CASSSTDYSYNEQYF
TGTGCCAGCAGCTCGACCGATTACTCCTACAATGAGCAGTACTTC
>TRBV4-2|-|TRBJ2-6|few
CASSQHSSGANVLTF
TGTGCCAGCAGCCAACATTCGTCTGGGGCCAACGTCCTGACTTTC
>TRBV18|TRBD1|TRBJ2-7|-
CASSPYSRDSYNEQYF
TGTGCCAGCTCACCCTACTCCCGGGACAGTTACAATGAGCAGTACTTC
>TRBV12-3/TRBV12-4|-|TRBJ2-5|-
CASNRAHQETQYF
TGTGCCAGCAACAGAGCCCACCAAGAGACCCAGTACTTC
>TRBV7-9|-|TRBJ2-5|-
CASSFARAAETQYF
TGTGCCAGCAGCTTTGCCAGGGCAGCAGAGACCCAGTACTTC
>TRBV7-2|-|TRBJ2-3|few
CASSSLRGGGTQYF
TGTGCCAGCAGCTCCTTGCGAGGGGGTGGGACGCAGTATTTT
>TRBV6-2/TRBV6-3|-|TRBJ1-1|-
CASRPGEPNTEAFF
TGTGCCAGCAGACCGGGGGAACCGAACACTGAAGCTTTCTTT
>TRBV20-1|TRBD2|TRBJ2-7|-
CSASRLASREQYF
TGCAGTGCTAGCCGACTAGCGTCTAGGGAGCAGTACTTC
>TRBV5-1|-|TRBJ2-3|few
CASSLEDSGSYTQYF
TGCGCCAGCAGCCTGGAGGACTCAGGATCGTATACGCAGTATTTT
>TRBV27|TRBD1|TRBJ2-5|-
CASSLGTGFDEQYF
TGTGCCAGCAGCCTCGGGACAGGGTTCGATGAGCAGTACTTC
>TRBV7-3|-|TRBJ2-3|few
CASSLAGKTDTQYF
TGTGCCAGCAGCTTGGCAGGGAAGACAGATACGCAGTATTTT
>TRBV5-1|-|TRBJ2-1|many
CASSLRGAFYNEQFF
TGCGCCAGCAGCTTGAGGGGGGCCTTCTACAATGAGCAGTTCTTC
>TRBV5-1|-|TRBJ1-5|-
CASSFSTGSNQPQHF
TGCGCCAGCAGCTTTTCTACGGGGAGCAATCAGCCCCAGCATTTT
>TRBV6-2/TRBV6-3|-|TRBJ1-2|-
CASTLSGEGYTF
TGTGCCAGCACCTTGTCGGGGGAAGGCTACACCTTC
>TRBV2|TRBD1|TRBJ1-5|-
CASKTGAVGNQPQHF
TGTGCCAGCAAAACAGGGGCGGTGGGCAATCAGCCCCAGCATTTT
>TRBV12-3/TRBV12-4|TRBD1|TRBJ2-4|many
CASSLGTALAKNIQYF
TGTGCCAGCAGCCTCGGGACAGCTCTAGCCAAAAACATTCAGTACTTC
>TRBV7-8|-|TRBJ2-1|many
CASSLAFSGNEQFF
TGTGCCAGCAGCTTAGCGTTTTCGGGCAATGAGCAGTTCTTC
>TRBV4-1|TRBD1|TRBJ2-4|many
CASSPLGGQGYDKNIQYF
TGCGCCAGCAGCCCCCTTGGGGGACAGGGGTACGACAAAAACATTCAGTACTTC
>TRBV5-1|-|TRBJ1-1|many
CASSLGNKDTEAFF
TGCGCCAGCAGCTTGGGGAACAAGGACACTGAAGCTTTCTTT
>TRBV12-3/TRBV12-4|TRBD1|TRBJ1-5|many
CASSEPGQGSNQPQHF
TGTGCCAGCAGTGAACCGGGACAGGGGAGCAATCAGCCCCAGCATTTT
>TRBV12-3/TRBV12-4|-|TRBJ1-1|-
CASSLAVGSGTEAFF
TGTGCCAGCAGTTTAGCGGTGGGGTCAGGCACTGAAGCTTTCTTT
>TRBV21-1|-|TRBJ1-6|-
CASLGREGSPLHF
TGTGCCAGCCTGGGACGAGAGGGGTCACCCCTCCACTTT
>TRBV20-1|-|TRBJ1-5|few
CSASRADRLDNQPQHF
TGCAGTGCTAGTCGAGCCGACAGGTTAGATAATCAGCCCCAGCATTTT
>TRBV5-1|-|TRBJ1-6|few
CASSLDGDTGSPLHF
TGCGCCAGCAGCTTGGACGGGGACACGGGCTCACCCCTCCACTTT
>TRBV25-1|-|TRBJ2-5|-
CASSASDSYNEQYF
TGTGCCAGCAGTGCCAGCGACAGCTACAATGAGCAGTACTTC
>TRBV4-3|-|TRBJ2-1|-
CASSQDRLGSQETQFF
TGCGCCAGCAGCCAAGATCGTTTAGGGAGCCAAGAGACCCAGTTCTTC
>TRBV27|TRBD1|TRBJ2-3|few
CASRPGTDTRYF
TGTGCCAGCAGACCAGGGACAGATACGCGGTATTTT
>TRBV5-1|TRBD1|TRBJ1-1|few
CASSPRQGARYEAFF
TGCGCCAGCAGCCCACGACAGGGGGCGAGATACGAAGCTTTCTTT
>TRBV20-1|-|TRBJ2-1|-
CSVTLAIHGNEQFF
TGCAGTGTTACACTGGCTATTCATGGCAATGAGCAGTTCTTC
>TRBV9|-|TRBJ1-4|-
CASSVDPTNEKLFF
TGTGCCAGCAGCGTAGATCCAACTAATGAAAAACTGTTTTTT
>TRBV3-1|TRBD2|TRBJ2-5|-
CASSQDPRGEETQYF
TGTGCCAGCAGCCAAGACCCACGGGGGGAAGAGACCCAGTACTTC
>TRBV11-2|-|TRBJ2-1|-
CASSAPDSFPNEQFF
TGTGCCAGCAGCGCTCCGGACAGCTTCCCAAATGAGCAGTTCTTC
>TRBV20-1|-|TRBJ2-2|-
CSASGGTNTGELFF
TGCAGTGCTAGCGGGGGCACGAACACCGGGGAGCTGTTTTTT
>TRBV21-1|-|TRBJ2-5|-
CASSKEVPRDRAQETQYF
TGTGCCAGCAGCAAAGAGGTCCCGCGGGACAGGGCTCAAGAGACCCAGTACTTC
>TRBV20-1|-|TRBJ1-1|few
CSASPDEAFF
TGCAGTGCTAGCCCGGATGAGGCTTTCTTT
>TRBV21-1|-|TRBJ2-3|-
CASSSWDYLKNTATQYF
TGTGCCAGCAGCTCCTGGGACTACCTCAAAAACACAGCTACGCAGTATTTT
>TRBV27|-|TRBJ1-2|few
CASSPSWPGHDGYTF
TGTGCCAGCAGCCCGTCGTGGCCGGGACACGATGGCTACACCTTC
>TRBV12-3/TRBV12-4|-|TRBJ2-3|-
CASSLGPLDTQYF
TGTGCCAGCAGTTTAGGGCCATTGGATACGCAGTATTTT
>TRBV2|-|TRBJ2-1|many
CASSDNLSQSNEQFF
TGTGCCAGCAGTGATAATCTAAGTCAAAGCAATGAGCAGTTCTTC
>TRBV12-3/TRBV12-4|-|TRBJ1-5|-
CASKRSKQPQHF
TGTGCCAGCAAGAGGAGCAAGCAGCCCCAGCATTTT
>TRBV7-9|TRBD1|TRBJ1-1|-
CASSSLWQGAGNTEAFF
TGTGCCAGCAGCTCACTATGGCAGGGGGCGGGGAACACTGAAGCTTTCTTT
>TRBV7-9|-|TRBJ1-1|-
CASSLSSRGTEAFF
TGTGCCAGCAGCCTAAGCTCGAGGGGGACTGAAGCTTTCTTT